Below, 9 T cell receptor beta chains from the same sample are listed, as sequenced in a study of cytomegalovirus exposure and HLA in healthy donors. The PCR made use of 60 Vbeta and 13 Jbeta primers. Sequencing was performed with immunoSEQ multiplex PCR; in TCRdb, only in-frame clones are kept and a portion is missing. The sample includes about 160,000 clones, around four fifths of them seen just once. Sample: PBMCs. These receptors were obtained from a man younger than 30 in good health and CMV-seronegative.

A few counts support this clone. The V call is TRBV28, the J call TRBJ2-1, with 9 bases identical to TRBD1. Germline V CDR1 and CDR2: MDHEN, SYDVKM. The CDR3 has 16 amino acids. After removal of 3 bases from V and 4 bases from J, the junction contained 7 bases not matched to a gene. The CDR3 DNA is TGTGCCAGCAGTTTCATTGACAGGGGGTCGTACAATGAGCAGTTCTTC. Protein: CASSFIDRGSYNEQFF.

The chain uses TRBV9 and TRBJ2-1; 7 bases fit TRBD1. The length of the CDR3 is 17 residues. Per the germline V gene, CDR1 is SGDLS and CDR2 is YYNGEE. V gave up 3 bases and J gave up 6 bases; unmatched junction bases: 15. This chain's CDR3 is CASSGSREGAFGNEQFF. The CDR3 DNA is TGTGCCAGCAGCGGCTCGCGCGAGGGGGCGTTTGGCAATGAGCAGTTCTTC. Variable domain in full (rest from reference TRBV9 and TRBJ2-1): DSGVTQTPKHLITATGQRVTLRCSPRSGDLSVYWYQQSLDQGLQFLIQYYNGEERAKGNILERFSAQQFPDLHSELNLSSLELGDSALYFCASSGSREGAFGNEQFFGPGTRLTVL.

The CDR3 sequence is CASSLAGGPSTDTQYF. In DNA form, the CDR3 reads TGTGCCAGCAGCTTAGCGGGAGGGCCGAGCACAGATACGCAGTATTTT. The chain has TRBV6-4 and TRBJ2-3; 11 bases map to TRBD2. CDR1 is MRHNA, CDR2 SNTAGT, per germline. The length of the CDR3 is 16 residues. Trimming at V came to 6 bases and at J to 0 bases, leaving 5 bases not matched to a gene.

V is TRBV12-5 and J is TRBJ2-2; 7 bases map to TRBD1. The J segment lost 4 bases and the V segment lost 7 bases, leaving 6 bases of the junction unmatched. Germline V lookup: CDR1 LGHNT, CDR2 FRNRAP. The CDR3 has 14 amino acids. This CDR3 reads CASVPDRATGELFF. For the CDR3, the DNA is TGTGCTAGTGTCCCCGACAGGGCCACCGGGGAGCTGTTTTTT.

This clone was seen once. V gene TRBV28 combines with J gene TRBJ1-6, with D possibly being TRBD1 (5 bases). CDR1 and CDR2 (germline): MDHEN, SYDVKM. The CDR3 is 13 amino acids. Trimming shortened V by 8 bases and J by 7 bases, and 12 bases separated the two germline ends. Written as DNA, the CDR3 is TGTGCCAGCGGGGGGTGGGGAAATTCACCCCTCCACTTT. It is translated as CASGGWGNSPLHF. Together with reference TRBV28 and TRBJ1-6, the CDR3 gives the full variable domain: DVKVTQSSRYLVKRTGEKVFLECVQDMDHENMFWYRQDPGLGLRLIYFSYDVKMKEKGDIPEGYSVSREKKERFSLILESASTNQTSMYLCASGGWGNSPLHFGNGTRLTVT.

CDR3 sequence reads: CASSFTGLQETQYF. The CDR3, as DNA: TGTGCCAGCAGCTTTACAGGGCTCCAAGAGACCCAGTACTTC. The rearrangement links TRBV7-9 to TRBJ2-5; D is possibly TRBD1 (6 bases). Trimming cost V 3 bases and J 1 base, with 9 bases left between them. Germline CDR1 is SEHNR and CDR2 is FQNEAQ (reference sequence). The CDR3 runs to 14 residues. Based on the CDR3 plus reference TRBV7-9 and TRBJ2-5, the full variable domain is DTGVSQNPRHKITKRGQNVTFRCDPISEHNRLYWYRQTLGQGPEFLTYFQNEAQLEKSRLLSDRFSAERPKGSFSTLEIQRTEQGDSAMYLCASSFTGLQETQYFGPGTRLLVL.

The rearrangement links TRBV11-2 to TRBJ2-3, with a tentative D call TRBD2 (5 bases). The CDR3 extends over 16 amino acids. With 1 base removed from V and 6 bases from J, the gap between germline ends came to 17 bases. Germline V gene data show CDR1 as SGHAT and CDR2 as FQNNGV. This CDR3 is CASSLGGPPEEDTQYF. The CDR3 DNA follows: TGTGCCAGCAGCTTAGGTGGACCCCCGGAGGAGGATACGCAGTATTTT.

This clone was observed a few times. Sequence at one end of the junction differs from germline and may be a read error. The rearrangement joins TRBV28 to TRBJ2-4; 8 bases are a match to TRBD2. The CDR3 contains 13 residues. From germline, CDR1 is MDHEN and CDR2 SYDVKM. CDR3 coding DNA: TGTGCCAGCAGTATGACCCGGACTAGCCAACCTCAATTC. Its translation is CASSMTRTSQPQF. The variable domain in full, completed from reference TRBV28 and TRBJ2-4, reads DVKVTQSSRYLVKRTGEKVFLECVQDMDHENMFWYRQDPGLGLRLIYFSYDVKMKEKGDIPEGYSVSREKKERFSLILESASTNQTSMYLCASSMTRTSQPQFGAGTRLSVL.

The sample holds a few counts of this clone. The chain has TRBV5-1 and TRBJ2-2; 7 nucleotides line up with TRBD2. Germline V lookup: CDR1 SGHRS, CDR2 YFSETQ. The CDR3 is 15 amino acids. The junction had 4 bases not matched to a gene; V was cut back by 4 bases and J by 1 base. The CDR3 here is CASSVSGWNTGELFF. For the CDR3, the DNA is TGCGCCAGCAGCGTTAGCGGGTGGAACACCGGGGAGCTGTTTTTT.